The 2 T cell receptor beta chains listed next were all sequenced from one sample in a study of blood T cell repertoires in COVID-19. TCRdb's table, derived via immunoSEQ multiplex PCR, lists solely in-frame clones and lacks some. The sample has roughly 100,000 clones, around nine tenths seen once. Sequenced input: peripheral blood. The receptors derive from a man in his fifties or sixties with acute or convalescent COVID-19.

The gene calls are TRBV6-6 and TRBJ1-3; D may be TRBD1 (5 bases). Trimming removed 2 bases from V and 1 base from J, with 12 bases in between. The CDR3 contains 16 residues. The V gene's germline CDR1 is MNHNY and CDR2 SVGAGI (reference sequence). The CDR3 loop is CASSYPEQDSGNTIYF. DNA of the CDR3: TGTGCCAGCAGTTACCCTGAACAGGATTCTGGAAACACCATATATTTT.

The chain has TRBV27 and TRBJ2-7, with 11 positions matching TRBD2. Germline CDR1 and CDR2: MNHEY and SMNVEV (reference sequence). The trim removed 8 bases at V and 4 bases at J, leaving 4 bases unmatched. The CDR3 length is 13 residues. The chain's CDR3 is CASRSGRGYEQYF. The DNA for the CDR3 is TGTGCCAGCCGTAGCGGGAGGGGTTACGAGCAGTACTTC.